The rows below give T cell receptor beta chains drawn from one sample of a study of beta chain features in type 1 diabetes. Profiled with immunoSEQ multiplex PCR; TCRdb holds only in-frame clones, not every one. The sample consists of some 250,000 clones, around 9.9% of them appearing once. Sequencing was carried out using naive CD4+ T cells from blood. The receptors originated from a man younger than 45 with type 1 diabetes. CDR3s include the opening cysteine and the closing phenylalanine or tryptophan. Each record gives: J gene, clone size, V gene, D gene, CDR3 protein, CDR3 DNA. D genes are given only for firm matches. A clone size is listed for some rows: how often the clone was seen (once, few, many), or a class if it is expanded.

j_call: TRBJ2-7; clone_size: few; v_call: TRBV12-5; d_call: -; cdr3_aa: CASGDRTSSYEQYF; cdr3_nt: TGTGCTAGTGGTGACAGGACTAGCTCCTACGAGCAGTACTTC
j_call: TRBJ2-6; clone_size: few; v_call: TRBV30; d_call: TRBD1; cdr3_aa: CAWVTGAGANVLTF; cdr3_nt: TGTGCCTGGGTGACAGGGGCTGGGGCCAACGTCCTGACTTTC
j_call: TRBJ2-7; clone_size: few; v_call: TRBV7-2; d_call: -; cdr3_aa: CASSLGGGAAYEQYF; cdr3_nt: TGTGCCAGCAGCTTAGGGGGCGGGGCTGCCTACGAGCAGTACTTC
j_call: TRBJ2-6; clone_size: -; v_call: TRBV5-1; d_call: -; cdr3_aa: CASSSSTGANVLTF; cdr3_nt: TGCGCCAGCAGCTCTAGCACCGGGGCCAACGTCCTGACTTTC
j_call: TRBJ2-1; clone_size: -; v_call: TRBV9; d_call: -; cdr3_aa: CASSALSSYNEQFF; cdr3_nt: TGTGCCAGCAGCGCACTTAGCTCCTACAATGAGCAGTTCTTC
j_call: TRBJ2-3; clone_size: few; v_call: TRBV2; d_call: -; cdr3_aa: CASRRRLSSTDTQYF; cdr3_nt: TGTGCGTCGCGCAGGCGCCTTTCTAGCACAGATACGCAGTATTTT
j_call: TRBJ1-5; clone_size: -; v_call: TRBV19; d_call: -; cdr3_aa: CASSIPRVGNQPQHF; cdr3_nt: TGTGCCAGTAGTATTCCGCGGGTTGGAAATCAGCCCCAGCATTTT
j_call: TRBJ1-2; clone_size: -; v_call: TRBV5-4; d_call: -; cdr3_aa: CASSLVQGGGHGYTF; cdr3_nt: TGTGCCAGCAGCTTGGTACAGGGCGGGGGACACGGCTACACCTTC
j_call: TRBJ1-1; clone_size: -; v_call: TRBV7-9; d_call: -; cdr3_aa: CASSLAGGRLNTEAFF; cdr3_nt: TGTGCCAGCAGCTTAGCGGGGGGGAGATTGAACACTGAAGCTTTCTTT
j_call: TRBJ2-3; clone_size: -; v_call: TRBV7-2; d_call: -; cdr3_aa: CASSARLADTQYF; cdr3_nt: TGTGCCAGCAGCGCTAGACTAGCAGATACGCAGTATTTT
j_call: TRBJ1-1; clone_size: few; v_call: TRBV12-5; d_call: -; cdr3_aa: CASGLEQNTEAFF; cdr3_nt: TGTGCTAGTGGTTTGGAACAGAACACTGAAGCTTTCTTT
j_call: TRBJ2-6; clone_size: -; v_call: TRBV6-1; d_call: -; cdr3_aa: CASSEGIAGANVLTF; cdr3_nt: TGTGCCAGCAGTGAGGGCATCGCTGGGGCCAACGTCCTGACTTTC
j_call: TRBJ2-5; clone_size: -; v_call: TRBV29-1; d_call: -; cdr3_aa: CSVSGSRGGETQYF; cdr3_nt: TGCAGCGTTTCCGGTTCGAGGGGGGGAGAGACCCAGTACTTC
j_call: TRBJ1-4; clone_size: few; v_call: TRBV5-1; d_call: -; cdr3_aa: CASSLGQINEKLFF; cdr3_nt: TGCGCCAGCAGCTTGGGACAGATTAATGAAAAACTGTTTTTT
j_call: TRBJ2-3; clone_size: -; v_call: TRBV5-4; d_call: -; cdr3_aa: CASSLGGVSMDTQYF; cdr3_nt: TGTGCCAGCAGCTTAGGCGGGGTCTCAATGGACACGCAGTATTTT
j_call: TRBJ2-1; clone_size: -; v_call: TRBV14; d_call: -; cdr3_aa: CASSQLTVEQFF; cdr3_nt: TGTGCCAGCAGCCAATTGACAGTAGAGCAGTTCTTC
j_call: TRBJ2-7; clone_size: -; v_call: TRBV7-2; d_call: -; cdr3_aa: CASSYGGGEQYF; cdr3_nt: TGTGCCAGCAGCTACGGGGGAGGAGAGCAGTACTTC
j_call: TRBJ2-3; clone_size: -; v_call: TRBV25-1; d_call: TRBD2; cdr3_aa: CASSDKRGNTDTQYF; cdr3_nt: TGTGCCAGCAGTGACAAGCGGGGGAACACAGATACGCAGTATTTT
j_call: TRBJ2-7; clone_size: few; v_call: TRBV7-9; d_call: TRBD1; cdr3_aa: CASSLDATGGREQYF; cdr3_nt: TGTGCCAGCAGCTTAGACGCGACAGGGGGCCGCGAGCAGTACTTC
j_call: TRBJ2-3; clone_size: -; v_call: TRBV5-1; d_call: -; cdr3_aa: CASSLEGSDTQYF; cdr3_nt: TGCGCCAGCAGCTTAGAGGGATCGGATACGCAGTATTTT
j_call: TRBJ2-7; clone_size: few; v_call: TRBV27; d_call: TRBD1; cdr3_aa: CASSFYGQETYEQYF; cdr3_nt: TGTGCCAGCAGTTTCTACGGACAGGAAACTTACGAGCAGTACTTC
j_call: TRBJ1-2; clone_size: few; v_call: TRBV18; d_call: TRBD1; cdr3_aa: CASSPQGAPGYTF; cdr3_nt: TGTGCCAGCTCACCACAGGGGGCGCCTGGCTACACCTTC
j_call: TRBJ2-7; clone_size: -; v_call: TRBV18; d_call: TRBD1; cdr3_aa: CASSPTWTGGSYEQYF; cdr3_nt: TGTGCCAGCTCACCAACATGGACAGGGGGCTCCTACGAGCAGTACTTC
j_call: TRBJ2-1; clone_size: -; v_call: TRBV15; d_call: -; cdr3_aa: CATSRDMTTVGYEQFF; cdr3_nt: TGTGCCACCAGCAGAGATATGACGACAGTCGGATATGAGCAGTTCTTC
j_call: TRBJ2-2; clone_size: few; v_call: TRBV18; d_call: -; cdr3_aa: CASSPRDTGELFF; cdr3_nt: TGTGCCAGCTCACCCAGGGATACCGGGGAGCTGTTTTTT
j_call: TRBJ2-5; clone_size: few; v_call: TRBV19; d_call: -; cdr3_aa: CASSITAAQETQYF; cdr3_nt: TGTGCCAGTAGTATCACAGCGGCCCAAGAGACCCAGTACTTC
j_call: TRBJ2-7; clone_size: -; v_call: TRBV2; d_call: -; cdr3_aa: CASSEKELGHRSYEQYF; cdr3_nt: TGTGCCAGCAGTGAAAAGGAGCTGGGACACCGGTCCTACGAGCAGTACTTC
j_call: TRBJ2-5; clone_size: few; v_call: TRBV7-2; d_call: -; cdr3_aa: CASSHDREETQYF; cdr3_nt: TGTGCCAGCAGTCACGACAGAGAAGAGACCCAGTACTTC
j_call: TRBJ1-2; clone_size: few; v_call: TRBV30; d_call: TRBD1; cdr3_aa: CAWSPGGGYTF; cdr3_nt: TGTGCCTGGAGTCCAGGGGGGGGCTACACCTTC
j_call: TRBJ1-2; clone_size: -; v_call: TRBV7-3; d_call: TRBD1; cdr3_aa: CASSVTGGGNYGYTF; cdr3_nt: TGTGCCAGCAGCGTGACAGGGGGCGGAAACTATGGCTACACCTTC
j_call: TRBJ2-1; clone_size: -; v_call: TRBV5-4; d_call: -; cdr3_aa: CASSLVEGGEQFF; cdr3_nt: TGTGCCAGCAGCCTCGTGGAGGGCGGTGAGCAGTTCTTC
j_call: TRBJ1-2; clone_size: -; v_call: TRBV2; d_call: TRBD1; cdr3_aa: CAGQTGEQGGYTF; cdr3_nt: TGTGCCGGCCAGACAGGGGAACAAGGTGGCTACACCTTC
j_call: TRBJ2-1; clone_size: -; v_call: TRBV29-1; d_call: -; cdr3_aa: CSVVRSSYNEQFF; cdr3_nt: TGCAGCGTTGTCAGAAGCTCCTACAATGAGCAGTTCTTC
j_call: TRBJ2-7; clone_size: -; v_call: TRBV5-1; d_call: TRBD2; cdr3_aa: CASSAGTSGVYEQYF; cdr3_nt: TGCGCCAGCAGCGCCGGGACTAGCGGGGTCTACGAGCAGTACTTC
j_call: TRBJ2-1; clone_size: few; v_call: TRBV4-3; d_call: TRBD2; cdr3_aa: CASSQETGGGASHEQFF; cdr3_nt: TGCGCCAGCAGCCAAGAAACGGGCGGGGGGGCCAGCCATGAGCAGTTCTTC
j_call: TRBJ2-7; clone_size: -; v_call: TRBV18; d_call: TRBD2; cdr3_aa: CASSLSRGGSYEQYF; cdr3_nt: TGTGCCAGCTCACTGAGTCGGGGGGGGTCCTACGAGCAGTACTTC
j_call: TRBJ2-1; clone_size: -; v_call: TRBV9; d_call: -; cdr3_aa: CASSVAGSYNEQFF; cdr3_nt: TGTGCCAGCAGCGTGGCGGGCTCCTACAATGAGCAGTTCTTC
j_call: TRBJ2-1; clone_size: -; v_call: TRBV9; d_call: -; cdr3_aa: CASSQTGQINEQFF; cdr3_nt: TGTGCCAGCAGCCAGACTGGACAAATCAATGAGCAGTTCTTC
j_call: TRBJ2-1; clone_size: -; v_call: TRBV4-2; d_call: TRBD2; cdr3_aa: CASSQGGGAGEQFF; cdr3_nt: TGTGCCAGCAGCCAAGGCGGGGGGGCAGGAGAGCAGTTCTTC
j_call: TRBJ1-3; clone_size: -; v_call: TRBV23-1; d_call: -; cdr3_aa: CASSQWGGAGEGSGNTIYF; cdr3_nt: TGCGCCAGCAGTCAATGGGGCGGAGCAGGGGAAGGCTCTGGAAACACCATATATTTT
j_call: TRBJ2-1; clone_size: -; v_call: TRBV2; d_call: -; cdr3_aa: CASMARASLGNEQFF; cdr3_nt: TGTGCCAGCATGGCCAGGGCCTCGTTGGGCAATGAGCAGTTCTTC
j_call: TRBJ2-4; clone_size: few; v_call: TRBV2; d_call: TRBD2; cdr3_aa: CASCCAEGEGNIQYF; cdr3_nt: TGTGCCAGCTGCTGCGCTGAAGGGGAGGGAAACATTCAGTACTTC
j_call: TRBJ2-7; clone_size: -; v_call: TRBV29-1; d_call: -; cdr3_aa: CSVEGRNGLYEQYF; cdr3_nt: TGCAGCGTTGAAGGGCGGAACGGCCTCTACGAGCAGTACTTC
j_call: TRBJ2-1; clone_size: -; v_call: TRBV5-1; d_call: TRBD1; cdr3_aa: CASSSGTGDNEQFF; cdr3_nt: TGCGCCAGCAGCTCCGGGACAGGGGACAATGAGCAGTTCTTC
j_call: TRBJ2-3; clone_size: -; v_call: TRBV7-2; d_call: -; cdr3_aa: CASSLVPLATGDTQYF; cdr3_nt: TGTGCCAGCAGCTTAGTCCCACTAGCTACAGGAGATACGCAGTATTTT
j_call: TRBJ2-2; clone_size: few; v_call: TRBV19; d_call: -; cdr3_aa: CASSKQRVELFF; cdr3_nt: TGTGCCAGTAGTAAACAACGGGTCGAGCTGTTTTTT